Given below is one TCR beta chain in context. Its antigen is still unknown. Indicated treatment: around 19 received Ad26.COV2.S at low or high dose, single or two shots; several received placebo; per-sample allocation not given. Sampling occurred on day 63 after the first vaccine or placebo injection. CDR1 and CDR2 from the germline V gene are SGHTS and YDEGEE. This CDR3 is 12 amino acids long. The trim removed 4 bases at V and 7 bases at J, leaving 3 bases unmatched. This record belongs to a study of Ad26.COV2.S vaccination and SARS-CoV-2 variants. Study overall: Sample donor was a member of the COV1001 Ad26.COV2.S trial arm. The vaccine Ad26.COV2.S was put into the muscle once, or twice with 56 days between.

Data came from immunoSEQ multiplex PCR; TCRdb stores just in-frame clones and leaves some out. This sample has roughly 400,000 clones, with about nine tenths found just once. Study-wide results and caveats: People who got the vaccine had more spike-specific TCR breadth than people who got placebo. Responses of spike-specific T cells (both CD8+ and CD4+) reportedly showed substantial breadth after vaccination.

The chain uses TRBV5-8 and TRBJ1-2; 8 nucleotides line up with TRBD1. The sample consisted of peripheral blood, taken in a trial of Ad26.COV2.S vaccine versus placebo. The clonotype was recovered from a person aged 18 to 65 who received the Ad26.COV2.S COVID-19 vaccine or a placebo. The CDR3 DNA is TGTGCCAGCAGCAACAGGGGGTTTGGCTACACCTTC. Translated, it gives CASSNRGFGYTF.